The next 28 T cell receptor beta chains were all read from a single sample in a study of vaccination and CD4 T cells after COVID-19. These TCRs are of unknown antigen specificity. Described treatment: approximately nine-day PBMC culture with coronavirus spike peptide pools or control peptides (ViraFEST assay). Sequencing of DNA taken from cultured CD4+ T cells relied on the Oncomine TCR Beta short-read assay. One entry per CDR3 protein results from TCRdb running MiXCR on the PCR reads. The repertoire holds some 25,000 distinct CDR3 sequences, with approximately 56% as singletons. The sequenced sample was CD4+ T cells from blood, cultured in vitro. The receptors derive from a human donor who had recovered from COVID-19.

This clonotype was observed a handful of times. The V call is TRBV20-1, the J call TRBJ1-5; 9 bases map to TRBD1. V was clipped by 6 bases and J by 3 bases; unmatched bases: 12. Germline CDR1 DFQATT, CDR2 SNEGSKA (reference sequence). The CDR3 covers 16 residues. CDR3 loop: CSAVLADRGDNQPQHF. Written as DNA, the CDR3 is TGCAGTGCGGTCCTTGCTGACAGGGGGGACAATCAGCCCCAGCATTTT.

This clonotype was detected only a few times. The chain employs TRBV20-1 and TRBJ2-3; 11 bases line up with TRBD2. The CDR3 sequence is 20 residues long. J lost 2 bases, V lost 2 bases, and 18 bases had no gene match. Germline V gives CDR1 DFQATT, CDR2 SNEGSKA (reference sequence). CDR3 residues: CSARRKPTSGTTRFTDTQYF. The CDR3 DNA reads TGCAGTGCTAGAAGGAAGCCGACTAGCGGGACAACCCGATTCACAGATACGCAGTATTTT.

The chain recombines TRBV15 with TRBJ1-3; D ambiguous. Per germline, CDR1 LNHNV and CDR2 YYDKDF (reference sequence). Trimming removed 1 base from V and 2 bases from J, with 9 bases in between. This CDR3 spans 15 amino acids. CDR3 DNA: TGTGCCACCAGCAGAGGCCCCGAAGCTGGAAACACCATATATTTT. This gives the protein CATSRGPEAGNTIYF.

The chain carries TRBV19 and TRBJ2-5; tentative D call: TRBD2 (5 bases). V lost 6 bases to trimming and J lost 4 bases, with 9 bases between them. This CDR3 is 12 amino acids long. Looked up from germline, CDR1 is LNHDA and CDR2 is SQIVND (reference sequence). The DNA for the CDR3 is TGTGCCAGTAGGACGGGAAGAGAGACCCAGTACTTC. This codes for CASRTGRETQYF.

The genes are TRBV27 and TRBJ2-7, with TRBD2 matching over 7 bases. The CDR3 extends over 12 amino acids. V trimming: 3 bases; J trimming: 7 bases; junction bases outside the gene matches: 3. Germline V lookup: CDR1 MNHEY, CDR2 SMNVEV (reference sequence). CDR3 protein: CASSFAREEQYF. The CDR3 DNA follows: TGTGCCAGCAGTTTTGCGCGGGAGGAGCAGTACTTC.

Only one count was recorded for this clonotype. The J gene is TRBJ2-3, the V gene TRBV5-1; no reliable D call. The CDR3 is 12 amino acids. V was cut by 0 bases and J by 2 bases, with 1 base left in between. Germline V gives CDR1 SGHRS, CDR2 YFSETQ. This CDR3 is CASSLVTDTQYF. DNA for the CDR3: TGCGCCAGCAGCTTGGTCACAGATACGCAGTATTTT.

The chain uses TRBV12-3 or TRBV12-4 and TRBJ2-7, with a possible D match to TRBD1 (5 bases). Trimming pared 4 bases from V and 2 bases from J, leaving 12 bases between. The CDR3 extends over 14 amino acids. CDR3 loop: CASSYIGATYEQYF. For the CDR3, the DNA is TGTGCCAGCAGTTATATAGGGGCCACCTACGAGCAGTACTTC.

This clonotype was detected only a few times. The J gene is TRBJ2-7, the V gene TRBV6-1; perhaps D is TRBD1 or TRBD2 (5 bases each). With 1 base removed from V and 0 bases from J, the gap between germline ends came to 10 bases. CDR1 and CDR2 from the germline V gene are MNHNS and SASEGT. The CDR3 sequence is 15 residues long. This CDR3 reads CASSEGAGSSYEQYF. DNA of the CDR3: TGTGCCAGCAGTGAAGGGGCAGGGAGCTCCTACGAGCAGTACTTC.

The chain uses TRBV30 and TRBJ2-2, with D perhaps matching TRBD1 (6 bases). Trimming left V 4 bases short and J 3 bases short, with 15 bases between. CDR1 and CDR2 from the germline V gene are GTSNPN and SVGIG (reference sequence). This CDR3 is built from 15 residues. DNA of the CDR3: TGTGCCTGGAACAGGGTCCTCCCGGACACCGGGGAGCTGTTTTTT. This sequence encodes CAWNRVLPDTGELFF.

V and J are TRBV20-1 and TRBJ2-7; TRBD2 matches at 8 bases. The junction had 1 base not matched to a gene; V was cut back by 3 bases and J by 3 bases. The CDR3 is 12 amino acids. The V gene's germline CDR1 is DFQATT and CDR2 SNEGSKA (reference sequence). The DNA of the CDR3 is TGCAGTGCTAGGGCGGGAGGCTACGAGCAGTACTTC. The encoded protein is CSARAGGYEQYF.

The CDR3 DNA reads as TGCGCCAGCAGCCTAGATATATGGGCTGAAGCTTTCTTT. Translating gives CASSLDIWAEAFF. This chain joins TRBV4-3 and TRBJ1-1; D remains ambiguous. The CDR3 is 13 amino acids. V was trimmed by 4 bases and J by 6 bases, leaving 12 bases between them. Germline V lookup: CDR1 LGHNA, CDR2 YSLEER.

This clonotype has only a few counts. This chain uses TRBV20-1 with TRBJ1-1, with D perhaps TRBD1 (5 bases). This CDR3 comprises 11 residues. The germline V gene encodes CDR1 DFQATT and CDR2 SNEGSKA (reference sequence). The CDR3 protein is CRADRNTEAFF. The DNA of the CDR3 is TGCAGGGCCGACAGGAACACTGAAGCTTTCTTT.

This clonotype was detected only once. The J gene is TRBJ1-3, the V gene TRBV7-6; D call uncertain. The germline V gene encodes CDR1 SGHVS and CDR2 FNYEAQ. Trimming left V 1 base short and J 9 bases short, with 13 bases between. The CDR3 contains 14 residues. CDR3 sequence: CASSLGTLPGTIYF. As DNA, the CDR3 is TGTGCCAGCAGCTTAGGTACTCTCCCTGGCACCATATATTTT.

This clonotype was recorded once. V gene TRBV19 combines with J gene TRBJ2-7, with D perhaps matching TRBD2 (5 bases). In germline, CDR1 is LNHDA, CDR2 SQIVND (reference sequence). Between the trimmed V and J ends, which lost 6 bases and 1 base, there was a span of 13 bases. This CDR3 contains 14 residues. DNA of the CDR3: TGTGCCAGTAGCCCCGGACTCACATCCTACGAGCAGTACTTC. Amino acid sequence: CASSPGLTSYEQYF.

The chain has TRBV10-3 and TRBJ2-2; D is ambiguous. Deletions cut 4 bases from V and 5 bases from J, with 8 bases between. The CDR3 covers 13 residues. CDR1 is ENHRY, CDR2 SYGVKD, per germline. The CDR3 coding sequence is TGTGCCATCAGTGGGGTTAGTACCGGGGAGCTGTTTTTT. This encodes CAISGVSTGELFF.

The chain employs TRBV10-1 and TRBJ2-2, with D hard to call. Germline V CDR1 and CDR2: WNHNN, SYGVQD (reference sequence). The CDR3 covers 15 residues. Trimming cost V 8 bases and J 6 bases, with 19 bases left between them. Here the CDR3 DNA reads TGCGCCAGCCGACGGAACCTTGTTGGTCCCGGGGAGCTGTTTTTT. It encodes CASRRNLVGPGELFF.

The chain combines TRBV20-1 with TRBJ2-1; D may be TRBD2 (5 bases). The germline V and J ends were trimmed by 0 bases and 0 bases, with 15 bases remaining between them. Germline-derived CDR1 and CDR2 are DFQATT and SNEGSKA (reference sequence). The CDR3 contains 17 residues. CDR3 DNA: TGCAGTGCTAGAGAGGCCAGACTACAACACTCCTACAATGAGCAGTTCTTC. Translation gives CSAREARLQHSYNEQFF.

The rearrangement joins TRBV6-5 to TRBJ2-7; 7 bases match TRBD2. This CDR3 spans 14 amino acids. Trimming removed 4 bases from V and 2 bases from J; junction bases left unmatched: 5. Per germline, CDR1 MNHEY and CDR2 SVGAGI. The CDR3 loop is CASSWLGGTYEQYF. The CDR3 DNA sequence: TGTGCCAGCAGTTGGTTGGGGGGGACCTACGAGCAGTACTTC.

CDR3 protein: CASSYSGSEETQYF. CDR3 bases: TGTGCCAGCAGTTACTCGGGTAGTGAAGAGACCCAGTACTTC. The V and J genes are TRBV6-2 or TRBV6-3 and TRBJ2-5; no clear D gene. V was trimmed by 0 bases and J by 3 bases, leaving 8 bases between them. In germline, CDR1 is MNHEY, CDR2 SVGEGT. This CDR3 is 14 amino acids long.

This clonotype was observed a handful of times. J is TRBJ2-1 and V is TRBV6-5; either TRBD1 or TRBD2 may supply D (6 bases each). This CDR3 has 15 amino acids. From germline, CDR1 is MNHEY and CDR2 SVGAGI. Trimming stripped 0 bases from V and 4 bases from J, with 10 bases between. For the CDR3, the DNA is TGTGCCAGCAGTTACTCCGGGGGCGGGTACAATGAGCAGTTCTTC. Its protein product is CASSYSGGGYNEQFF.

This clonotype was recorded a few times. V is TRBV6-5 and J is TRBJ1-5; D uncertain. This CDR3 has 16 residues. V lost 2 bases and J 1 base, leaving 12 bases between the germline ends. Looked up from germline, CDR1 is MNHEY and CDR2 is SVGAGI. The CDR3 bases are TGTGCCAGCAGTTACGTCGTTCTCTGGAGCAATCAGCCCCAGCATTTT. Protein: CASSYVVLWSNQPQHF.

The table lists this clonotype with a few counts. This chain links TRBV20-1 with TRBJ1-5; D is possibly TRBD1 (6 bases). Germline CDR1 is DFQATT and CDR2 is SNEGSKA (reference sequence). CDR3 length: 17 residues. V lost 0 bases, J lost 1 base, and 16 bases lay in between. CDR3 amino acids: CSARDSGVGVSNQPQHF. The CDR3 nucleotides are TGCAGTGCTAGAGATTCAGGGGTCGGGGTGAGCAATCAGCCCCAGCATTTT.

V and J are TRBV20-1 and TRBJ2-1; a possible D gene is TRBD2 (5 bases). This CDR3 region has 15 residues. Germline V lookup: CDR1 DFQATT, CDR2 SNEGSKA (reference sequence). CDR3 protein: CRATPDSSSYNEQFF. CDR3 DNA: TGCAGAGCAACACCGGACTCTAGCTCCTACAATGAGCAGTTCTTC.

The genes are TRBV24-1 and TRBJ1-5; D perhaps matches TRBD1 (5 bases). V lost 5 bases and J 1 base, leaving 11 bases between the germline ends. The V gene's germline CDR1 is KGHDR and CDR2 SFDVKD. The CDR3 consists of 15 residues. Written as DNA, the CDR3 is TGTGCCACCAGTGGGGGGAGATTGAGCAATCAGCCCCAGCATTTT. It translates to CATSGGRLSNQPQHF.

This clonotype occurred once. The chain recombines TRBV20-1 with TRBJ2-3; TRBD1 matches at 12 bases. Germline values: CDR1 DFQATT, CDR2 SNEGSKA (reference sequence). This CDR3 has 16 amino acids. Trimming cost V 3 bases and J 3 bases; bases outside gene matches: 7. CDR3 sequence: CSARTRDRGLTDTQYF. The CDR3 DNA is TGCAGTGCTAGGACACGGGACAGGGGGCTGACAGATACGCAGTATTTT.

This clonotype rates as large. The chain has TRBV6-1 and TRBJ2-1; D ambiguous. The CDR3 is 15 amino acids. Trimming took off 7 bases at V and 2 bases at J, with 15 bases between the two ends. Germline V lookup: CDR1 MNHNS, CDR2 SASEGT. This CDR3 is CASTPPAGPYNEQFF. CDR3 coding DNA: TGTGCCAGCACCCCACCAGCTGGACCCTACAATGAGCAGTTCTTC.

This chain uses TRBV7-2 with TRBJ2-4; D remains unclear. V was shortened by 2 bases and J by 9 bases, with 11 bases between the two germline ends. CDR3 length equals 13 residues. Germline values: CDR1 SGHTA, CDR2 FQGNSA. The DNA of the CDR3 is TGTGCCAGCAGCTTACCACCAAGTAGCATTCAGTACTTC. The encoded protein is CASSLPPSSIQYF.

CDR3 coding DNA: TGTGCCAGCGCCTGGGGGGGGGAGGGGGAGACCCAGTACTTC. Translation gives CASAWGGEGETQYF. V and J are TRBV7-2 and TRBJ2-5; TRBD2 matches at 7 bases. With 8 bases clipped from V and 5 bases from J, the junction kept 11 bases outside the gene matches. The CDR3 runs to 14 residues. Per germline, CDR1 SGHTA and CDR2 FQGNSA. The variable domain in full, completed from reference TRBV7-2 and TRBJ2-5, reads GAGVSQSPSNKVTEKGKDVELRCDPISGHTALYWYRQSLGQGLEFLIYFQGNSAPDKSGLPSDRFSAERTGGSVSTLTIQRTQQEDSAVYLCASAWGGEGETQYFGPGTRLLVL.